The TCR beta chain described here comes from a study of human T cells and chemical hapten exposure. Study-wide context: Slight volume differences across pooled libraries mainly accounted for varying per-sample TCR yields.

This clonotype was recorded at least ten times. Extraction yielded total RNA from whole blood (unfractionated). This CDR3 contains 15 residues. V dropped 2 bases and J dropped 3 bases, with 11 bases sitting between them. TCRdb analysed the 5' RACE reads with MiXCR anew, one entry per CDR3 protein. The repertoire includes around 140,000 distinct CDR3 sequences, over 3.5% of them detected once, and over 1.1% sits in the top ten. This clonotype was sampled from a female donor in good health. This chain links TRBV12-3 or TRBV12-4 with TRBJ1-3; no firm D call. The CDR3 bases are TGTGCCAGCAGTTTATACAGTGACATTGGAAACACCATATATTTT. Protein: CASSLYSDIGNTIYF.